A selection of T cell receptor beta chains follows, all from one sample in a study of CD8+CD57+ T cells in acquired aplastic anemia. From the reads, TCRdb called clonotypes with MiXCR, one entry per CDR3 protein. The profile shows a few hundred thousand distinct CDR3 sequences, roughly 33% of them singletons. The sequenced material came from sorted CD4+, CD8+, or CD8+CD57+ T cells (not recorded which) from PBMCs. Receptors were obtained from a human donor in good health, serving as a control. CDR3s include the opening cysteine and the closing phenylalanine or tryptophan. Each record gives: D gene, clone size, V gene, J gene, CDR3 protein, CDR3 DNA. A D gene is named only where the DNA matches it firmly. The size of a clone is reported for some rows only, either as once, few or many, or as a class for expanded clones.

.	.	TRBV28	TRBJ1-2	CASSQNPPRSYGYTF	TGTGCCAGCAGTCAAAATCCACCCCGCTCCTATGGCTACACCTTC
.	once	TRBV5-3	TRBJ2-5	CASSLYGGETQYF	TGTGCCAGCAGCTTGTATGGGGGGGAGACCCAGTACTTC
.	few	TRBV29-1	TRBJ2-1	CSVEASDRLSYNEQFF	TGCAGCGTTGAAGCGTCAGACAGGCTCTCCTACAATGAGCAGTTCTTC
.	.	TRBV10-3	TRBJ1-2	CAISEQGLAGYTF	TGTGCCATCAGTGAGCAGGGGCTCGCGGGCTACACCTTC
TRBD2	.	TRBV19	TRBJ2-2	CANAKPSKRETGRGAVF	TGTGCCAACGCAAAGCCCTCAAAGCGGGAAACGGGCCGGGGAGCTGTTTTT
TRBD2	.	TRBV18	TRBJ2-7	CASSPRRGTSGRYEQYF	TGTGCCAGCTCACCACGACGGGGGACTAGCGGGAGGTACGAGCAGTACTTC
.	.	TRBV15	TRBJ2-7	CATSRDRQADEQYF	TGTGCCACCAGCAGAGATCGGCAGGCGGACGAGCAGTACTTC
.	.	TRBV11-3	TRBJ2-1	CASSSDPVAYNEQFF	TGTGCCAGCAGCTCTGACCCGGTGGCCTACAATGAGCAGTTCTTC
TRBD1	.	TRBV12-3/TRBV12-4	TRBJ1-1	CASTKGTGGDTEAFF	TGTGCCAGCACCAAAGGGACAGGGGGGGACACTGAAGCTTTCTTT
.	.	TRBV6-1	TRBJ1-2	CASSALGILGYTF	TGTGCCAGCAGTGCACTGGGTATTCTCGGCTACACCTTC
.	.	TRBV7-3	TRBJ1-2	CASSLGTSYTF	TGTGCCAGCAGCTTAGGGACTAGCTACACCTTC
TRBD1	many	TRBV7-2	TRBJ2-5	CASSFTGVMETQYF	TGTGCCAGCAGCTTCACAGGGGTGATGGAGACCCAGTACTTC
.	.	TRBV10-1	TRBJ2-1	CASSELSEGEQFF	TGCGCCAGCAGTGAGTTGTCGGAGGGGGAGCAGTTCTTC
.	many	TRBV7-9	TRBJ1-5	CASSWRGNQPQHF	TGTGCCAGCAGCTGGCGGGGCAATCAGCCCCAGCATTTT
.	few	TRBV11-2	TRBJ2-2	CASSRLGHENTGELFF	TGTGCCAGCAGCCGATTGGGACACGAGAACACCGGGGAGCTGTTTTTT
.	many	TRBV5-1	TRBJ1-2	CASSGVGLNYGYTF	TGCGCCAGCAGTGGTGTCGGGCTCAACTATGGCTACACCTTC
TRBD2	.	TRBV7-8	TRBJ2-1	CASSLGVGTSGLNEQFF	TGTGCCAGCAGCTTGGGTGTCGGGACTAGCGGACTGAATGAGCAGTTCTTC
.	.	TRBV7-9	TRBJ2-7	CASSWTLYEQYF	TGTGCCAGCAGTTGGACACTCTACGAGCAGTACTTC
TRBD2	once	TRBV12-3/TRBV12-4	TRBJ2-1	CASSLRLAGGAIYNGQFF	TGTGCCAGCAGTCTGAGACTAGCGGGAGGTGCCATTTACAATGGGCAGTTCTTC
TRBD1	.	TRBV20-1	TRBJ1-1	CGAHRPGTGAMTEAFF	TGCGGTGCTCACCGCCCCGGGACAGGGGCAATGACTGAAGCTTTCTTT
TRBD1	.	TRBV10-3	TRBJ1-5	CAISERGTESNQPQHF	TGCGCCATCAGTGAGCGGGGGACAGAAAGCAATCAGCCCCAGCATTTT
.	many	TRBV6-1	TRBJ2-7	CASRGTWEYEQYF	TGTGCCAGCAGGGGGACTTGGGAATACGAGCAGTACTTC
.	.	TRBV27	TRBJ1-5	CASSQQVGGIQPQHF	TGTGCCAGCAGTCAACAAGTTGGGGGAATTCAGCCCCAGCATTTT
.	many	TRBV25-1	TRBJ1-3	CASSDRRGNTIYF	TGTGCCAGCAGTGATCGTAGGGGAAACACCATATATTTT
TRBD2	.	TRBV20-1	TRBJ2-1	CSGNPTSGGYNEQFF	TGCAGTGGGAACCCGACTAGCGGGGGATACAATGAGCAGTTCTTC
TRBD1	.	TRBV11-2	TRBJ1-5	CASSLGDRGNQPQHF	TGTGCCAGCAGCTTAGGGGACAGGGGGAATCAGCCCCAGCATTTT
.	many	TRBV7-2	TRBJ1-2	CASSFYYSYGYTF	TGTGCCAGCAGCTTTTATTACAGTTATGGCTACACCTTC
.	.	TRBV12-3/TRBV12-4	TRBJ1-1	CASSPTGRNEAFF	TGTGCCAGCAGCCCGACTGGAAGAAATGAAGCTTTCTTT
.	many	TRBV7-2	TRBJ1-5	CASSQTVSNQPQHF	TGTGCCAGCAGCCAGACAGTTAGCAATCAGCCCCAGCATTTT
TRBD1	.	TRBV2	TRBJ2-7	CASSGLRDRVSYEQYF	TGTGCCAGCAGCGGGCTCCGGGACAGGGTATCCTATGAGCAGTACTTC
.	many	TRBV20-1	TRBJ2-1	CSAILVGGGQSYNEQFF	TGCAGTGCTATCCTCGTTGGGGGGGGGCAATCCTACAATGAGCAGTTCTTC
TRBD1	.	TRBV3-1	TRBJ1-1	CATSGGTGGFSAFF	TGTGCCACTTCGGGTGGGACAGGCGGCTTTTCGGCTTTCTTT
TRBD1	many	TRBV6-1	TRBJ1-2	CASSKDRLYGYTF	TGTGCCAGCAGTAAGGACAGGCTCTATGGCTACACCTTC
.	.	TRBV29-1	TRBJ1-6	CSVEHSLPSSNSPLHF	TGCAGCGTTGAACATTCTCTTCCTTCCAGTAATTCACCCCTCCACTTT
.	many	TRBV5-1	TRBJ2-7	CASSLGPTWEQYF	TGCGCCAGCAGCTTGGGTCCTACGTGGGAGCAGTACTTC
.	many	TRBV7-2	TRBJ2-7	CASSLAGSSYEQYF	TGTGCCAGCAGCTTAGCAGGGAGCTCCTACGAGCAGTACTTC
TRBD1	many	TRBV19	TRBJ2-7	CASSEAGTVFYEQYF	TGTGCCAGTAGCGAAGCCGGGACAGTCTTCTACGAGCAGTACTTC
.	.	TRBV2	TRBJ2-1	CASSPPRVDEQFF	TGTGCCAGCTCACCACCAAGGGTGGATGAGCAGTTCTTC
.	.	TRBV10-3	TRBJ1-2	CAISEPRQSHGYTF	TGTGCCATCAGTGAGCCGCGACAGAGCCATGGCTACACCTTC
TRBD1	many	TRBV20-1	TRBJ2-7	CSAPDRQGLWYEQYF	TGCAGTGCCCCCGACCGACAGGGCCTATGGTACGAGCAGTACTTC
.	.	TRBV12-3/TRBV12-4	TRBJ2-1	CASSFGYNEQFF	TGTGCCAGCAGTTTTGGTTACAATGAGCAGTTCTTC
.	.	TRBV15	TRBJ2-7	CATSRGALYEQYF	TGTGCCACCAGCAGAGGGGCGTTATACGAGCAGTACTTC
TRBD1	.	TRBV19	TRBJ1-6	CASSKTGGASSPLHF	TGTGCCAGTAGTAAGACAGGGGGCGCATCTTCACCCCTCCACTTT
.	many	TRBV19	TRBJ2-5	CASSQNIQETQYF	TGTGCCAGTAGCCAGAACATACAAGAGACCCAGTACTTC
TRBD1	.	TRBV25-1	TRBJ2-7	CASSRQGDFYEQYF	TGTGCCAGCAGTAGACAGGGGGATTTCTACGAGCAGTACTTC
.	few	TRBV6-2/TRBV6-3	TRBJ1-5	CASSYSRMSGRYSNQPQHF	TGTGCCAGCAGTTACTCGAGAATGTCGGGGCGGTATAGCAATCAGCCCCAGCATTTT
TRBD1	few	TRBV11-2	TRBJ2-2	CASSLRQGGNTGELFF	TGTGCCAGCAGCTTAAGACAGGGGGGGAACACCGGGGAGCTGTTTTTT
.	.	TRBV3-1	TRBJ1-5	CASSQAGGGQPQHF	TGTGCCAGCAGCCAAGCCGGGGGGGGTCAGCCCCAGCATTTT
.	.	TRBV10-2	TRBJ2-6	CATDPRPSGANVLTF	TGCGCCACCGATCCTAGACCTTCTGGGGCCAACGTCCTGACTTTC
TRBD1	many	TRBV19	TRBJ1-5	CASSTIQGLSNQPQHF	TGTGCCAGTAGTACGATACAGGGGTTAAGCAATCAGCCCCAGCATTTT
TRBD1	many	TRBV10-3	TRBJ1-1	CAIRDRDNEAFF	TGTGCCATCCGGGACAGGGACAATGAAGCTTTCTTT
.	few	TRBV30	TRBJ1-2	CAWRALRGTSRPNYGYTF	TGTGCCTGGAGGGCCCTGAGGGGCACGAGCCGTCCCAACTATGGCTACACCTTC
.	many	TRBV20-1	TRBJ1-1	CSARDSGAVTEAFF	TGCAGTGCTAGAGATTCGGGGGCGGTCACTGAAGCTTTCTTT
.	few	TRBV6-1	TRBJ1-5	CASSPDRFQPQHF	TGTGCCAGCAGCCCCGACAGGTTTCAGCCCCAGCATTTT
TRBD2	.	TRBV24-1	TRBJ2-3	CATSDSGLAGTTDTQYF	TGTGCCACCAGTGACTCGGGACTAGCGGGAACCACAGATACGCAGTATTTT